Following are 24 T cell receptor beta chains from one sample sequenced in a study of blood T cell repertoires in COVID-19. Libraries were prepared by immunoSEQ multiplex PCR; TCRdb keeps only in-frame clonotypes and omits some of them. The repertoire consists of about 94,000 clones, with about 90% occurring once and the leading ten covering 7% to 8%. Sequencing input: peripheral blood. The receptors were gathered from a human donor with acute or convalescent COVID-19. The donor label of this sample is uncertain.

The chain is built from TRBV5-4 and TRBJ1-1, with 8 bases lining up with TRBD1. The ends lost 4 bases at V and 4 bases at J; junction bases unmatched: 12. The CDR3 is 16 amino acids. Germline V gives CDR1 SGHNT, CDR2 YYREEE (reference sequence). The CDR3, as DNA: TGTGCCAGCAGCCCCCGACAGGGGTTCGTCGGCACTGAAGCTTTCTTT. Encoded protein: CASSPRQGFVGTEAFF.

This chain connects TRBV28 to TRBJ2-5; possibly TRBD1 for D (6 bases). In germline, CDR1 is MDHEN, CDR2 SYDVKM. V was pared by 7 bases and J by 6 bases, with 15 bases between. The CDR3 totals 13 residues. The CDR3 DNA sequence: TGTGCCAGCAACCCCGGACAGCCCAAGACCCAGTACTTC. As protein: CASNPGQPKTQYF.

This chain connects TRBV18 to TRBJ2-1; D might be TRBD2 (5 bases). There are 15 residues in the CDR3. V was clipped by 4 bases and J by 4 bases, with 14 bases between them. CDR1 is KGHSH, CDR2 LQKENI, per germline. The CDR3 reads CASSRSGEPYNEQFF. The CDR3, as DNA: TGTGCCAGCTCACGGAGCGGCGAGCCTTACAATGAGCAGTTCTTC.

The CDR3 spells CASSLLSYNSPLHF. For the CDR3, the DNA is TGTGCCAGCAGTCTCCTTTCCTATAATTCACCCCTCCACTTT. V and J are TRBV28 and TRBJ1-6; D remains unclear. The V gene lost 5 bases and the J gene lost 1 base, with 6 bases spanning the gap. The germline gives CDR1 MDHEN, CDR2 SYDVKM. This CDR3 comprises 14 residues.

V is TRBV10-3 and J is TRBJ1-6; TRBD1 might be the D (6 bases). The V gene's germline CDR1 is ENHRY and CDR2 SYGVKD. This CDR3 region has 15 residues. V lost 7 bases and J lost 4, with 14 bases in between. The DNA for the CDR3 is TGTGCCATCAATACAGGGAACTCTTATAATTCACCCCTCCACTTT. This translates into CAINTGNSYNSPLHF.

The chain joins TRBV11-2 to TRBJ1-1, with D hard to call. CDR3 length: 13 amino acids. V dropped 1 base and J dropped 2 bases, with 5 bases sitting between them. Germline values: CDR1 SGHAT, CDR2 FQNNGV. The CDR3 region has the DNA TGTGCCAGCAGCTTAGGCGTAAACACTGAAGCTTTCTTT. Amino acids: CASSLGVNTEAFF.

This chain links TRBV3-1 (or the pseudogene TRBV3-2) with TRBJ2-7, with TRBD1 as a possible D gene (6 bases). The CDR3 is made up of 13 amino acids. Germline lookup yields CDR1 LGHDT and CDR2 YNNKEL (reference sequence). The V end was cut by 3 bases, the J end by 7 bases, with 13 bases between. Here the CDR3 DNA reads TGTGCCAGCAGCCAGGGGGCGTCGTATGAGCAGTACTTC. Translated, it gives CASSQGASYEQYF.

This clone was seen a handful of times. The chain uses TRBV7-2 and TRBJ2-7; maybe TRBD1 (6 bases). The CDR3 is made up of 13 amino acids. The germline V gene encodes CDR1 SGHTA and CDR2 FQGNSA. V gave up 5 bases and J gave up 2 bases, with 10 bases separating them. CDR3 in DNA: TGTGCCAGCAGCAGGCAGGGGACCTACGAGCAGTACTTC. As protein: CASSRQGTYEQYF.

This clone has just one count. The chain combines TRBV18 with TRBJ1-1; D is perhaps TRBD1 (5 bases). The V and J ends lost 0 bases and 2 bases respectively, with 10 bases between them. The CDR3 is made up of 15 amino acids. Germline loops: CDR1 KGHSH, CDR2 LQKENI. CDR3 nucleotides: TGTGCCAGCTCACCACCGCACAGGAAAAACACTGAAGCTTTCTTT. Its protein is CASSPPHRKNTEAFF. Full variable domain (outside the CDR3, taken from reference TRBV18 and TRBJ1-1): NAGVMQNPRHLVRRRGQEARLRCSPMKGHSHVYWYRQLPEEGLKFMVYLQKENIIDESGMPKERFSAEFPKEGPSILRIQQVVRGDSAAYFCASSPPHRKNTEAFFGQGTRLTVV.

V and J are TRBV27 and TRBJ1-1; D is unresolved. Germline CDR1 and CDR2: MNHEY and SMNVEV (reference sequence). With 3 bases removed from V and 5 bases from J, the gap between germline ends came to 13 bases. There are 14 residues in the CDR3. The CDR3 spells CASSFFGGRTEAFF. CDR3 bases: TGTGCCAGCAGTTTCTTTGGCGGGAGGACTGAAGCTTTCTTT.

J is TRBJ2-7 and V is TRBV5-4; TRBD2 aligns across 9 bases. The germline V gene has CDR1 SGHNT and CDR2 YYREEE (reference sequence). Unmatched junction bases numbered 9, after V lost 4 bases and J lost 1 base. The CDR3 covers 16 residues. The CDR3 DNA sequence: TGTGCCAGCAGCCTGGGGGGGACTAGCACTTCCTACGAGCAGTACTTC. Translation gives CASSLGGTSTSYEQYF.

In DNA, the CDR3 is TGCGCCAGCAGCTTGGCTGTCCCGGGGACCGGGGAGCTGTTTTTT. Translating gives CASSLAVPGTGELFF. This chain connects TRBV5-1 to TRBJ2-2; TRBD2 might be the D (5 bases). Germline CDR1 is SGHRS and CDR2 is YFSETQ. The CDR3 runs to 15 residues. V lost 0 bases to trimming and J lost 5 bases, with 11 bases between them.

This clone was found a few times. V gene TRBV23-1 combines with J gene TRBJ2-7, with 8 positions matching TRBD1. TRBV23-1 qualifies as an ORF whose function is uncertain. V lost 0 bases and J lost 0; bases outside the gene matches: 13. The CDR3 consists of 19 residues. As DNA, the CDR3 is TGCGCCAGCAGTCAATCGATCGGACAGGGTAAAATTAGCTCCTACGAGCAGTACTTC. It is translated as CASSQSIGQGKISSYEQYF.

This clone was found a few times. The chain links TRBV2 to TRBJ1-1, with D perhaps matching TRBD1 (5 bases). The CDR3 has 14 amino acids. CDR1 is SNHLY, CDR2 FYNNEI, per germline. V was cut by 6 bases and J by 1 base, with 12 bases left in between. CDR3 loop: CASRGAGWNTEAFF. The CDR3 DNA reads TGTGCCAGCAGAGGGGCAGGGTGGAACACTGAAGCTTTCTTT. The full variable domain, rest sourced from reference TRBV2 and TRBJ1-1, is EPEVTQTPSHQVTQMGQEVILRCVPISNHLYFYWYRQILGQKVEFLVSFYNNEISEKSEIFDDQFSVERPDGSNFTLKIRSTKLEDSAMYFCASRGAGWNTEAFFGQGTRLTVV.

This sequence joins TRBV20-1 and TRBJ1-1; tentatively, D is TRBD1 (6 bases). V was cut by 7 bases and J by 8 bases, with 11 bases left in between. CDR3 length: 10 residues. Germline CDR1 reads DFQATT; CDR2 reads SNEGSKA (reference sequence). The CDR3, as DNA: TGCAGTGGCGACAGGACCGAAGCTTTCTTT. As protein: CSGDRTEAFF.

This chain links TRBV11-2 with TRBJ2-3; 10 positions match TRBD1. The CDR3 loop spans 15 amino acids. J lost 3 bases, V lost 2 bases, and 2 bases had no gene match. The germline V gene has CDR1 SGHAT and CDR2 FQNNGV. The CDR3 DNA is TGTGCCAGCAGCTTATTGGGACAGGGGACAGATACGCAGTATTTT. As protein: CASSLLGQGTDTQYF. The full variable domain, rest sourced from reference TRBV11-2 and TRBJ2-3, is EAGVAQSPRYKIIEKRQSVAFWCNPISGHATLYWYQQILGQGPKLLIQFQNNGVVDDSQLPKDRFSAERLKGVDSTLKIQPAKLEDSAVYLCASSLLGQGTDTQYFGPGTRLTVL.

The chain joins TRBV18 to TRBJ1-3, with TRBD1 matching 9 bases. The CDR3 runs 16 residues. Germline assignment: CDR1 KGHSH and CDR2 LQKENI. Losses at the gene ends were 2 bases for V and 1 base for J; bases not matched to a gene: 3. CDR3 sequence: CASSPSGTGSGNTIYF. The CDR3 bases are TGTGCCAGCTCACCAAGCGGGACAGGGTCTGGAAACACCATATATTTT.

The V and J genes are TRBV5-8 and TRBJ1-6; D gene unclear. This CDR3 has 11 residues. Trimming removed 9 bases at V and 9 bases at J, with 10 bases between. Germline CDR1 is SGHTS and CDR2 is YDEGEE. CDR3 in DNA: TGTGCCACCCAGGATTTTTCACCCCTCCACTTT. This encodes CATQDFSPLHF.

The chain recombines TRBV6-2 or TRBV6-3 with TRBJ1-6, with 8 bases identical to TRBD1. The CDR3 has 15 residues. The V gene end was trimmed by 5 bases and the J gene end by 7 bases; junction bases not matched to a gene: 7. Looked up from germline, CDR1 is MNHEY and CDR2 is SVGEGT. The CDR3 reads CASSGQGVLNSPLHF. Written as DNA, the CDR3 is TGTGCCAGCAGTGGACAGGGTGTTCTCAATTCACCCCTCCACTTT.

This chain uses TRBV5-8 with TRBJ1-6, with TRBD1 matching over 11 bases. The CDR3 has 16 residues. The V segment lost 2 bases and the J segment 6 bases; nucleotides outside the gene matches: 4. Germline V gene sequence: CDR1 SGHTS, CDR2 YDEGEE. CDR3 sequence reads: CASSFRTGGRNSPLHF. The CDR3, as DNA: TGTGCCAGCAGCTTTCGGACAGGGGGCCGTAATTCACCCCTCCACTTT.

The chain uses TRBV13 and TRBJ1-2; perhaps TRBD1 as D (5 bases). Germline assignment: CDR1 PRHDT and CDR2 FYEKMQ (reference sequence). The CDR3 sequence is 15 residues long. The V end was cut by 4 bases, the J end by 3 bases, with 15 bases between. In DNA form, the CDR3 reads TGTGCCAGCAGCTGGGACCGGAGGGACGACTATGGCTACACCTTC. Amino acids: CASSWDRRDDYGYTF.

V gene TRBV4-3 combines with J gene TRBJ2-3; 8 bases are a match to TRBD1. CDR1 LGHNA and CDR2 YSLEER come from the germline V gene. V trimming: 4 bases; J trimming: 6 bases; junction bases outside the gene matches: 3. This CDR3 is 13 amino acids long. The CDR3, as DNA: TGCGCCAGCAGCCTTACAGGGGGGGATACGCAGTATTTT. The encoded protein is CASSLTGGDTQYF.

A few counts support this clone. J is TRBJ2-5 and V is TRBV7-2; 8 nucleotides match TRBD2. Germline assignment: CDR1 SGHTA and CDR2 FQGNSA. The CDR3 is made up of 15 amino acids. After removal of 5 bases from V and 0 bases from J, the junction contained 5 bases not matched to a gene. For the CDR3, the DNA is TGTGCCAGCAGCGCGTGGGGACTAGACCAAGAGACCCAGTACTTC. It specifies CASSAWGLDQETQYF.

V and J are TRBV19 and TRBJ1-4; no clear D. The CDR3 is made up of 15 amino acids. Trimming took 4 bases from V and 0 from J, leaving 9 bases between them. In germline, CDR1 is LNHDA, CDR2 SQIVND (reference sequence). This CDR3 is CASSTPRATNEKLFF. The CDR3 nucleotides are TGTGCCAGTAGTACCCCCCGTGCAACTAATGAAAAACTGTTTTTT.